This note documents a single T cell receptor (beta chain) sequence. The CDR3 totals 14 residues. Per germline, CDR1 GTSNPN and CDR2 SVGIG (reference sequence). Trimming removed 0 bases from V and 2 bases from J, with 11 bases in between. This specimen comes from a study of graft-versus-host responses after intestinal transplantation. Background on the study: Anti-thymocyte globulin served as induction for all recipients, who then took tacrolimus and steroids for three to four years.

Findings and caveats of the study: Those patients showing graft-donor T cell macrochimerism displayed high graft-versus-host to host-versus-graft clonal ratios in allografts. HvG clone declines early post-transplant were associated with peak circulating GvH levels.

Cell sorting after the reaction yielded proliferating CFSE-low CD3+CD4+ and CD3+CD8+ responders. Sequencing used immunoSEQ multiplex PCR; TCRdb keeps in-frame clones, though not all of them. The sample lists 12,000 to 15,000 clones; roughly 29% were seen once. The chain couples TRBV30 to TRBJ2-7, with D perhaps matching TRBD1 or TRBD2 (5 bases each). This TCR was recovered from a human patient who received an intestinal transplant. Sequences were derived from alloreactive CD4+ T cells from a mixed lymphocyte reaction culture, sampled before intestinal transplant. The subset denotes: CFSE-low proliferating T cells sorted from roughly 6-day pre-transplant mixed lymphocyte reaction (GvH or HvG direction). The CDR3 protein is CAWSVTSGPYEQYF. The DNA of the CDR3 is TGTGCCTGGAGTGTGACGTCGGGGCCCTACGAGCAGTACTTC.